These T cell receptor beta chains were read from a single sample in a study of blood T cell repertoires in COVID-19. Sequencing used immunoSEQ multiplex PCR; TCRdb keeps in-frame clones, though not all of them. The sample records fewer than 350,000 clones, about 83% being singletons. Sequenced material: PBMCs or T cells enriched from blood (not recorded which). These receptor sequences come from a woman between 35 and 50 years old who had recovered from COVID-19. CDR3s include the opening cysteine and the closing phenylalanine or tryptophan. A D gene is named only where the DNA matches it firmly. The size field is filled for only some rows; it gives once, few, many or a size class.

CDR3 protein: CATSRDHLTRGENSPLHF
CDR3 DNA: TGTGCCACCAGCAGAGATCACCTCACAAGGGGCGAAAATTCACCCCTCCACTTT
D gene: -
J gene: TRBJ1-6
clone size: -
V gene: TRBV15

CDR3 protein: CASGRGQGRDTQYF
CDR3 DNA: TGTGCCAGCGGGAGGGGACAGGGAAGAGATACGCAGTATTTT
D gene: TRBD1
J gene: TRBJ2-3
clone size: -
V gene: TRBV9

CDR3 protein: CASSAQSASGTQYF
CDR3 DNA: TGTGCCAGCAGTGCACAAAGCGCCAGCGGGACCCAGTACTTC
D gene: -
J gene: TRBJ2-5
clone size: -
V gene: TRBV28

CDR3 protein: CASSLGSERGANQPQHF
CDR3 DNA: TGTGCCAGCAGCTTGGGCTCCGAACGGGGGGCCAATCAGCCCCAGCATTTT
D gene: -
J gene: TRBJ1-5
clone size: -
V gene: TRBV7-9

CDR3 protein: CAISVFAEDYEQYF
CDR3 DNA: TGTGCCATCAGTGTTTTTGCGGAGGACTACGAGCAGTACTTC
D gene: -
J gene: TRBJ2-7
clone size: -
V gene: TRBV10-3

CDR3 protein: CASSLGTSGRSLEQYF
CDR3 DNA: TGTGCCAGCTCACTAGGGACTAGCGGGAGGTCCCTCGAGCAGTACTTC
D gene: TRBD2
J gene: TRBJ2-7
clone size: -
V gene: TRBV18

CDR3 protein: CASSLDTGNTEAFF
CDR3 DNA: TGTGCCAGCAGCCTCGACACAGGGAACACTGAAGCTTTCTTT
D gene: -
J gene: TRBJ1-1
clone size: -
V gene: TRBV9

CDR3 protein: CASSTILAGGPSEQYF
CDR3 DNA: TGTGCCAGCAGTACCATACTAGCGGGAGGGCCATCCGAGCAGTACTTC
D gene: TRBD2
J gene: TRBJ2-7
clone size: -
V gene: TRBV6-2/TRBV6-3

CDR3 protein: CASTSTANTEAFF
CDR3 DNA: TGCGCCAGCACTTCGACAGCGAACACTGAAGCTTTCTTT
D gene: -
J gene: TRBJ1-1
clone size: -
V gene: TRBV5-1

CDR3 protein: CASQTRVSAPYEQYF
CDR3 DNA: TGTGCCAGTCAAACCCGGGTATCCGCCCCTTACGAGCAGTACTTC
D gene: -
J gene: TRBJ2-7
clone size: -
V gene: TRBV27

CDR3 protein: CASSERGVNNEQFF
CDR3 DNA: TGTGCCAGCAGCGAGCGGGGGGTTAACAATGAGCAGTTCTTC
D gene: TRBD2
J gene: TRBJ2-1
clone size: -
V gene: TRBV9

CDR3 protein: CATLDRFSYEQYF
CDR3 DNA: TGTGCCACCCTGGACAGGTTCTCCTACGAGCAGTACTTC
D gene: TRBD1
J gene: TRBJ2-7
clone size: -
V gene: TRBV27

CDR3 protein: CASQGSLQETQYF
CDR3 DNA: TGTGCCAGCCAAGGGAGCCTTCAGGAGACCCAGTACTTC
D gene: -
J gene: TRBJ2-5
clone size: -
V gene: TRBV18

CDR3 protein: CASSERQANQPQHF
CDR3 DNA: TGTGCCAGCAGTGAACGACAAGCCAATCAGCCCCAGCATTTT
D gene: -
J gene: TRBJ1-5
clone size: -
V gene: TRBV2

CDR3 protein: CASKTSGLSGNTGELFF
CDR3 DNA: TGCGCCAGCAAGACTAGCGGGTTGTCGGGGAACACCGGGGAGCTGTTTTTT
D gene: TRBD2
J gene: TRBJ2-2
clone size: -
V gene: TRBV10-2

CDR3 protein: CATKQYSYEQYF
CDR3 DNA: TGTGCCACCAAACAGTACTCCTACGAGCAGTACTTC
D gene: -
J gene: TRBJ2-7
clone size: once
V gene: TRBV28

CDR3 protein: CASSDNIPRQPQHF
CDR3 DNA: TGTGCCAGCAGCGACAATATCCCAAGGCAGCCCCAGCATTTT
D gene: -
J gene: TRBJ1-5
clone size: -
V gene: TRBV21-1

CDR3 protein: CASSGRRGGNQPQHF
CDR3 DNA: TGTGCCAGTAGTGGGCGCAGGGGCGGCAATCAGCCCCAGCATTTT
D gene: -
J gene: TRBJ1-5
clone size: once
V gene: TRBV19

CDR3 protein: CASSPLGALQGYTF
CDR3 DNA: TGTGCCAGCTCACCACTGGGGGCGTTACAAGGCTACACCTTC
D gene: -
J gene: TRBJ1-2
clone size: -
V gene: TRBV18

CDR3 protein: CAISESVAGSTETQYF
CDR3 DNA: TGTGCCATCAGTGAGTCGGTAGCGGGCTCCACAGAGACCCAGTACTTC
D gene: TRBD2
J gene: TRBJ2-5
clone size: -
V gene: TRBV10-3

CDR3 protein: CASSLVSGPQETQYF
CDR3 DNA: TGTGCCAGCAGCTTGGTCAGCGGACCTCAAGAGACCCAGTACTTC
D gene: -
J gene: TRBJ2-5
clone size: -
V gene: TRBV7-2